The rows below give T cell receptor beta chains drawn from one sample of a study of beta chain features in type 1 diabetes. Here immunoSEQ multiplex PCR was the method, and the copy in TCRdb shows in-frame clones only, minus some. Among 450,000 to 550,000 clones, about 30% were seen once, and the ten largest hold about 0.065%. The sample comprised naive CD4+ T cells from blood. These receptor sequences come from a man between 18 and 35 years old in good health. CDR3s include the opening cysteine and the closing phenylalanine or tryptophan. The D gene is left open where the match is weak. Clone size, where shown, is once, few, many, or a class for clones that have expanded.

>TRBJ1-4|TRBV29-1|TRBD1|.
TGCAGCATAATGCTGACAGGGGTAAATGAAAAACTGTTTTTT
CSIMLTGVNEKLFF
>TRBJ2-7|TRBV29-1|.|.
TGCAGCGTTGCGACAGGCCAAGTCACCTACGAGCAGTACTTC
CSVATGQVTYEQYF
>TRBJ2-1|TRBV28|.|few
TGTGCCAGCATCGGAGGGATCAATGAGCAGTTCTTC
CASIGGINEQFF
>TRBJ2-1|TRBV29-1|.|.
TGCAGCGTTTGGCGTAATGAGCAGTTCTTC
CSVWRNEQFF
>TRBJ1-4|TRBV5-1|.|.
TGCGCCAGCAGCTCCGGCAGGGTCGATGAAAAACTGTTTTTT
CASSSGRVDEKLFF
>TRBJ1-2|TRBV25-1|.|.
TGTGCCAGCAGTGTTACACTTAACTATGGCTACACCTTC
CASSVTLNYGYTF
>TRBJ2-2|TRBV7-8|.|few
TGTGCCAGCAGCTTAGCGGGTAGGCGGAGGACCGGGGAGCTGTTTTTT
CASSLAGRRRTGELFF
>TRBJ2-1|TRBV29-1|.|few
TGCAGCACGAGGACGTCCATACAGGGCGAACCCAATGAGCAGTTCTTC
CSTRTSIQGEPNEQFF
>TRBJ2-6|TRBV5-1|.|few
TGCGCCAGCAGCGCGAGCTCTGGGGCCAACGTCCTGACTTTC
CASSASSGANVLTF
>TRBJ2-2|TRBV2|.|few
TGTGCCAGCCGTGGGGACCTGAACACCGGGGAGCTGTTTTTT
CASRGDLNTGELFF
>TRBJ2-5|TRBV4-3|.|few
TGCGCCAGCAGCCAAGGGAACGGACAGTTGGAGACCCAGTACTTC
CASSQGNGQLETQYF
>TRBJ1-5|TRBV30|.|.
TGTGCCTGGAGTTCCTCCGGGGTTCAGCCCCAGCATTTT
CAWSSSGVQPQHF
>TRBJ2-7|TRBV14|.|few
TGTGCCAGCAGCGCCCGAGGCTGGACCTACGAGCAGTACTTC
CASSARGWTYEQYF
>TRBJ2-7|TRBV18|TRBD1|.
TGTGCCAGCTCCGGGACAGCTGCCTACGAGCAGTACTTC
CASSGTAAYEQYF
>TRBJ2-7|TRBV4-2|.|.
TGTGCCAGCAGCCAAATAGGGGAAACCTACGAGCAGTACTTC
CASSQIGETYEQYF
>TRBJ2-1|TRBV11-2|TRBD2|.
TGTGCCAGCAGCTCGACTAGCGGGAGGGATGAGCAGTTCTTC
CASSSTSGRDEQFF
>TRBJ2-4|TRBV2|TRBD2|few
TGTGCCAGCAGCGTCCTAGCGGGAGAATACTTC
CASSVLAGEYF
>TRBJ2-5|TRBV29-1|TRBD2|.
TGCAGCGGCGCGGGAGGACAAGAGACCCAGTACTTC
CSGAGGQETQYF
>TRBJ2-3|TRBV29-1|TRBD1|few
TGCAGCGTCCTCGCGCCGGGACAGAGTGCAGATACGCAGTATTTT
CSVLAPGQSADTQYF
>TRBJ1-1|TRBV25-1|.|.
TGTGCCAGCAGTGAATACGGGGGGTTCGGAACTGAAGCTTTCTTT
CASSEYGGFGTEAFF
>TRBJ2-5|TRBV29-1|.|few
TGCAGCGTTGTCGTGATGGCGGGGGAGACCCAGTACTTC
CSVVVMAGETQYF
>TRBJ2-6|TRBV7-3|.|.
TGTGCCAGCAGCCCGGACGTCTCTGGGGCCAACGTCCTGACTTTC
CASSPDVSGANVLTF
>TRBJ1-1|TRBV9|TRBD1|.
TGTGCCAGCAGCACCGCCCTAGGGGACAGGGAGTACACTGAAGCTTTCTTT
CASSTALGDREYTEAFF
>TRBJ2-7|TRBV30|.|few
TGTGCCTGGAGTGTATCGGGACTTACCTACGAGCAGTACTTC
CAWSVSGLTYEQYF